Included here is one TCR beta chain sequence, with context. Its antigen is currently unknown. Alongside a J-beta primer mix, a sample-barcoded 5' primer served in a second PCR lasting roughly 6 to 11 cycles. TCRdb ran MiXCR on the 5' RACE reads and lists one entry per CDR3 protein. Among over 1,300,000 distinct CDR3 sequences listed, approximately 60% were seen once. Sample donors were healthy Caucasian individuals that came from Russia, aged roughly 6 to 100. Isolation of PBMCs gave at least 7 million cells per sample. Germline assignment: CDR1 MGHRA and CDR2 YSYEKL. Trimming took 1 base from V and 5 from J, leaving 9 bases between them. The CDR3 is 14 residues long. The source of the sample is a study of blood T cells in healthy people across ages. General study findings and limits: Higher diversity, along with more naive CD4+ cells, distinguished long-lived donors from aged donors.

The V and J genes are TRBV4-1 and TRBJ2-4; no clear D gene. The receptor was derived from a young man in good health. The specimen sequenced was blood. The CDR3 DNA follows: TGCGCCAGCAGCCAAGTATTGGACCAAAACATTCAGTACTTC. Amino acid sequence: CASSQVLDQNIQYF.